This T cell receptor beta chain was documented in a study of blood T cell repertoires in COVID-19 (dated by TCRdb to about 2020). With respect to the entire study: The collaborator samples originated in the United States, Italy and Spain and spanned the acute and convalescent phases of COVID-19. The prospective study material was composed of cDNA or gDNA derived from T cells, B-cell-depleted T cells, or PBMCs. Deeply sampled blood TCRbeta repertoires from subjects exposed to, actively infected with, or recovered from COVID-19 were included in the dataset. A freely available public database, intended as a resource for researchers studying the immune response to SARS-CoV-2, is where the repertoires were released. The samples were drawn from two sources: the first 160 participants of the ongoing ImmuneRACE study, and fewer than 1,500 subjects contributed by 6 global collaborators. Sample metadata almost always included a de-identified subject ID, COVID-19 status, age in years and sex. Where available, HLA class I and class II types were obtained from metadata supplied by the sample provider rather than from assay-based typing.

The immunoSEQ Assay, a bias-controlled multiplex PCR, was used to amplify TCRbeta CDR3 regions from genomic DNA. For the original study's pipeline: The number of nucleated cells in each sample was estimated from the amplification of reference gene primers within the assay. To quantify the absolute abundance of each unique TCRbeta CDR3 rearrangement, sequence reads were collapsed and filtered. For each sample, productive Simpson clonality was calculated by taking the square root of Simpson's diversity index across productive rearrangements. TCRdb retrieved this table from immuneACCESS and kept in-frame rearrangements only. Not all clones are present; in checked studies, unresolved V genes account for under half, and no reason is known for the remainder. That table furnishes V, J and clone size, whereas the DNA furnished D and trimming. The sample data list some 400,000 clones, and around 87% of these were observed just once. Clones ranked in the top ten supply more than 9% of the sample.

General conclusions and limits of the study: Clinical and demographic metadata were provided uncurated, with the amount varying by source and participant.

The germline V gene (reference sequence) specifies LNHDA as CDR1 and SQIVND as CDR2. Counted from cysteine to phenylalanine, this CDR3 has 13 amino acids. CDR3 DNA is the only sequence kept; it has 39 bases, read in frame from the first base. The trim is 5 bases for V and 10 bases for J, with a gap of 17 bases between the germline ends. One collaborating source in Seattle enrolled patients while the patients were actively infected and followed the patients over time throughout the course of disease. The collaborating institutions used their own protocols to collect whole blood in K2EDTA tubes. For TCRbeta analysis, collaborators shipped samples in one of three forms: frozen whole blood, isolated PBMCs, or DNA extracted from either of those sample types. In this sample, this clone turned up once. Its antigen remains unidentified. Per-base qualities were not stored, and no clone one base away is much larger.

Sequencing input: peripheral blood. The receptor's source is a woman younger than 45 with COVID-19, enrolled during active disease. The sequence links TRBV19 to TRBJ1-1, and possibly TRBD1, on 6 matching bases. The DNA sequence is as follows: TGTGCCAGTAGTCTTGGCCAGGGGACGGGAGCTTTCTTT. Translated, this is CASSLGQGTGAFF.